The following is a TCR beta chain sequence with its context. Its antigen is not known. Here immunoSEQ multiplex PCR was the method, and the copy in TCRdb shows in-frame clones only, minus some. The sample contains tens of thousands of clones, 60% to 85% of which appear only once. These data originate in a study of radiotherapy plus CTLA-4 blockade in lung cancer. Study-level background: Objective responses arose in roughly 20% of patients, and under 40% experienced disease control.

It was focal radiation plus CTLA-4 blockade with ipilimumab that patients with chemo-refractory metastatic non-small-cell lung cancer received. Notes on the study in general: Response, reportedly, was best predicted by interferon-beta along with early blood T cell clone dynamics. The study found tumor-derived TCR clones expanded in blood after radiotherapy plus ipilimumab.

This CDR3 has 14 amino acids. The germline V and J ends were trimmed by 1 base and 6 bases, with 11 bases remaining between them. Germline assignment: CDR1 SGHVS and CDR2 FQNEAQ. The sample was peripheral blood, taken from a patient treated with radiotherapy plus ipilimumab. The J gene is TRBJ2-3, the V gene TRBV7-8; D is unresolved. The clonotype was recovered from a human donor with non-small cell lung cancer who had a partial response to radiotherapy plus ipilimumab. Some clones in this sample may be carry-over from other donors' samples. The CDR3 region is CASSLGSGLDTQYF. CDR3 bases: TGTGCCAGCAGCTTAGGCAGTGGTTTGGATACGCAGTATTTT.